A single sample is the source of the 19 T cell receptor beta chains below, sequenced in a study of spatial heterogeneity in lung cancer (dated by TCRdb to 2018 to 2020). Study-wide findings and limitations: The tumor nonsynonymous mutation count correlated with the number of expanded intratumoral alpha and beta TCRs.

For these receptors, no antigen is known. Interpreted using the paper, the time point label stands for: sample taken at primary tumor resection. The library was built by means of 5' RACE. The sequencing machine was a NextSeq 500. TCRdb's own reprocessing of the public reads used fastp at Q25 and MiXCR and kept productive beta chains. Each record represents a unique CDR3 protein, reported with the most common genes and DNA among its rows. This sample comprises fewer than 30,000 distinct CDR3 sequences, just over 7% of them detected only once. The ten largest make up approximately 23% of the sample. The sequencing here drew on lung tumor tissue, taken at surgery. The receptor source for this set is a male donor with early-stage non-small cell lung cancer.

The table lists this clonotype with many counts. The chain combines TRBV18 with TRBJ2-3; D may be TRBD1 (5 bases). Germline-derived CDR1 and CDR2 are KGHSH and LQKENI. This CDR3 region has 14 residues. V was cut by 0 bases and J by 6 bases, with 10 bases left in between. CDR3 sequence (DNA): TGTGCCAGCTCACCACCCACAGGCCGGGATACGCAGTATTTT. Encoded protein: CASSPPTGRDTQYF.

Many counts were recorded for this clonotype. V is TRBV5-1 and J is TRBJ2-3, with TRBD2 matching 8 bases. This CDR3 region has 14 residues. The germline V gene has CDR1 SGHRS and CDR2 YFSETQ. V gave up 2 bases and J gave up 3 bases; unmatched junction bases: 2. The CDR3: CASSFIAGTDTQYF. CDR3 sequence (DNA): TGCGCCAGCAGCTTCATAGCGGGGACAGATACGCAGTATTTT.

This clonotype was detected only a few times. CDR3 nucleotide sequence: TGTGCCAGCAGCTTCGGGACAGGGAGGACTTTCTTT. It codes for CASSFGTGRTFF. The chain employs TRBV7-9 and TRBJ1-1; TRBD1 agrees at 9 bases. CDR3 size: 12 residues. From germline, CDR1 is SEHNR and CDR2 FQNEAQ (reference sequence). The V and J ends lost 3 bases and 12 bases, in that order; junction bases with no gene match: 5. The full variable domain, with the rest looked up from reference TRBV7-9 and TRBJ1-1, is DTGVSQNPRHKITKRGQNVTFRCDPISEHNRLYWYRQTLGQGPEFLTYFQNEAQLEKSRLLSDRFSAERPKGSFSTLEIQRTEQGDSAMYLCASSFGTGRTFFGQGTRLTVV.

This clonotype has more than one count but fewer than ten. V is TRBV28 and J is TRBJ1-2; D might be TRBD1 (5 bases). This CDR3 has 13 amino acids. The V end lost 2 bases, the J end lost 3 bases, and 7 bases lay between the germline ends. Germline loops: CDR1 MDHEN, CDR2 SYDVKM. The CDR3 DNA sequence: TGTGCCAGCAGTTTAGCGACAGACTATGGCTACACCTTC. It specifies CASSLATDYGYTF.

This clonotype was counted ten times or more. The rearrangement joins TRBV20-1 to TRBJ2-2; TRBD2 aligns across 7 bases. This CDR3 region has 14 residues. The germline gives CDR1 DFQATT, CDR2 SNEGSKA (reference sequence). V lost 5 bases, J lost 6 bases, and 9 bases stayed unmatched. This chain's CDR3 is CSAPRRGIAGELFF. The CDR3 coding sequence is TGCAGTGCTCCTCGGCGGGGGATCGCCGGGGAGCTGTTTTTT.

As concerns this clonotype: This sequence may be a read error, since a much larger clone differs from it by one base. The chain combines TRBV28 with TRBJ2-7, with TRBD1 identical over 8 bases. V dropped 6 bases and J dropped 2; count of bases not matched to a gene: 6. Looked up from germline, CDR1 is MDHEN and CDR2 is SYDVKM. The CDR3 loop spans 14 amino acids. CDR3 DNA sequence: TGTGCCAGCAGGTCGGACAGGGCTCCCTACGAGCAGTACTTC. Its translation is CASRSDRAPYEQYF.

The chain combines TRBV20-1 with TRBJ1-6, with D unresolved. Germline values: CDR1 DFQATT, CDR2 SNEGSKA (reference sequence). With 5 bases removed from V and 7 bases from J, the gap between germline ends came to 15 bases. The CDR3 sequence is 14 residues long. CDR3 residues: CSAARVELNSPLHF. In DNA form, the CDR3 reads TGCAGTGCTGCTAGGGTGGAGTTAAATTCACCCCTCCACTTT.

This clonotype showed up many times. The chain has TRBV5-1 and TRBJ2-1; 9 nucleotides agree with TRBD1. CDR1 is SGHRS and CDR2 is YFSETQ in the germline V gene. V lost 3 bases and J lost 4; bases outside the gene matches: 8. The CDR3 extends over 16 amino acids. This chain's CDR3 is CASSSAGTGSYNEQFF. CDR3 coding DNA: TGCGCCAGCAGCTCGGCCGGGACAGGGTCTTACAATGAGCAGTTCTTC.

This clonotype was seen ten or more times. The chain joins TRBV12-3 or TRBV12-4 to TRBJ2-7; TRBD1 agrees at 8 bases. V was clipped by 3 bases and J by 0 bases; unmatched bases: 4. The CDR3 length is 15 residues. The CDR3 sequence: CASSFSGGLSYEQYF. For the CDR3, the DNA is TGTGCCAGCAGTTTTTCAGGGGGCCTCTCCTACGAGCAGTACTTC.

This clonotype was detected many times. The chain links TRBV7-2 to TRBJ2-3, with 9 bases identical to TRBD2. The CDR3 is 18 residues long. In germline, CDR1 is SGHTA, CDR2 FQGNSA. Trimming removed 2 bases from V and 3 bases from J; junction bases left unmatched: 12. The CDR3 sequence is CASSLNSGGPLLTDTQYF. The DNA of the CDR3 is TGTGCCAGCAGCTTAAATAGCGGGGGACCGCTACTAACAGATACGCAGTATTTT.

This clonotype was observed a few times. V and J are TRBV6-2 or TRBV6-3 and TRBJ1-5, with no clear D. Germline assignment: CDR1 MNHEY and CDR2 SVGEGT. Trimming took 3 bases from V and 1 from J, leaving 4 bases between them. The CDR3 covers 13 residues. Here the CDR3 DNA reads TGTGCCAGCAGTTATTGGAGCAATCAGCCCCAGCATTTT. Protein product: CASSYWSNQPQHF.

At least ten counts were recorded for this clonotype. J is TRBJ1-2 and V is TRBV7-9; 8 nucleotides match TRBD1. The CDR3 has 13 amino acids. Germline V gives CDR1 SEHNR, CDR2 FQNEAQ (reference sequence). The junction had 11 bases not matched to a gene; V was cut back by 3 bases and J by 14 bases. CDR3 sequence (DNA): TGTGCCAGCAGCTTCGAGAGGACAGGGAAAGGAACCTTC. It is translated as CASSFERTGKGTF.

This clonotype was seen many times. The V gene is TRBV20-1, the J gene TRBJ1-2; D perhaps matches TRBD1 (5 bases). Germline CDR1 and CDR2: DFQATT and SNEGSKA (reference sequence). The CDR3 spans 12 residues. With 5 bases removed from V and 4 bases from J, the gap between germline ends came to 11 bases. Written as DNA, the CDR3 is TGCAGTGCTTCAGACAGCCCCTATGGCTACACCTTC. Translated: CSASDSPYGYTF.

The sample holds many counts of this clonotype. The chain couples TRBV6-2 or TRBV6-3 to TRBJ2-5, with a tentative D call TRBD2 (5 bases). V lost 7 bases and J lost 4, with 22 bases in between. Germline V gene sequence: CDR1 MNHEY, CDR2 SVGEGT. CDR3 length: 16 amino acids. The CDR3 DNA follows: TGTGCCAGCACTCACGAAGGCCCGCCGCGGGTAGAGACCCAGTACTTC. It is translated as CASTHEGPPRVETQYF.

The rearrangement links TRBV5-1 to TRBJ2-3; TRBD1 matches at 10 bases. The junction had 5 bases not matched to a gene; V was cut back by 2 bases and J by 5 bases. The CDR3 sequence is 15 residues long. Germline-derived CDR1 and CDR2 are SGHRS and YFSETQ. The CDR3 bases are TGCGCCAGCAGCTTCGACAGGGGGCGCAGAGATACGCAGTATTTT. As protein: CASSFDRGRRDTQYF.

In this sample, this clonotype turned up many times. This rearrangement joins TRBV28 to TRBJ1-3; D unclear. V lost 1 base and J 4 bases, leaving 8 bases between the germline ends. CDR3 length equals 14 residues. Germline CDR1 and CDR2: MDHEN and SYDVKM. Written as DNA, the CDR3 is TGTGCCAGCAGTTTATCCGGGTCCGGAAACACCATATATTTT. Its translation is CASSLSGSGNTIYF.

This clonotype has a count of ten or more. CDR3 DNA: TGCAGCGTTGAACCCCTAGCGTCCGGGGAGCTGTTTTTT. This translates into CSVEPLASGELFF. The rearrangement joins TRBV29-1 to TRBJ2-2; D is perhaps TRBD2 (6 bases). The V and J ends lost 2 bases and 6 bases respectively, with 10 bases between them. The CDR3 covers 13 residues. Germline V gene sequence: CDR1 SQVTM, CDR2 ANQGSEA.

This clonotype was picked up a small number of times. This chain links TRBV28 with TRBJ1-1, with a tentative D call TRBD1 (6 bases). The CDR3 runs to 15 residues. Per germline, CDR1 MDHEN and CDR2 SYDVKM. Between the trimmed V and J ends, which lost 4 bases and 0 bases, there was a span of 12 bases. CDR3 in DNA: TGTGCCAGCAGTTCTCCTGGACAGATGAACACTGAAGCTTTCTTT. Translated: CASSSPGQMNTEAFF.

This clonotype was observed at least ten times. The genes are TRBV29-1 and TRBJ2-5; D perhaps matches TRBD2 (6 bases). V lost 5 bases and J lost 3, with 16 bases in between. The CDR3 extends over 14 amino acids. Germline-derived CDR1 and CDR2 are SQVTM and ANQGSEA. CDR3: CSVLRHGGKETQYF. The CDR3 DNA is TGCAGCGTTCTCCGACATGGGGGGAAAGAGACCCAGTACTTC.